What follows is one TCR beta chain and its context. What it binds is not known. The sample is drawn from a study of shared clonotypes between healthy human individuals. Study-wide results and limits: Rarefaction analysis demonstrated incomplete sorted-subset sequencing notwithstanding large depth. The generation probabilities recorded for non-shared clonotypes fell below those of clonotypes shared by all four donors.

This was a deep-level run. Clones were sequenced by immunoSEQ multiplex PCR, and TCRdb holds only the in-frame ones, with some missing. This table has over 2 million clones, 85% to 95% appearing once. The CDR3 extends over 15 amino acids. In germline, CDR1 is SNHLY, CDR2 FYNNEI. Unmatched junction bases numbered 4, after V lost 6 bases and J lost 0 bases. Sequenced input: naive CD4+ T cells sorted from blood. Sample subset: CD45RA+ positively selected. The genes are TRBV2 and TRBJ1-5; 8 bases are shared with TRBD1. This sequence was found in a man younger than 30 in good health. The CDR3, as DNA: TGTGCCAGCAGAAAGACAGGGGATAGCAATCAGCCCCAGCATTTT. Protein sequence: CASRKTGDSNQPQHF.